The 26 T cell receptor beta chains reported below all come from one sample, sequenced in a study of radiotherapy plus CTLA-4 blockade in lung cancer. Clones were read by immunoSEQ multiplex PCR, and TCRdb kept only the in-frame ones, dropping some. The repertoire holds tens of thousands of clones, with roughly four fifths as singletons. The sequences come from peripheral blood, collected from a patient treated with radiotherapy plus ipilimumab. The receptors derive from a human donor with non-small cell lung cancer that progressed on radiotherapy plus ipilimumab.

This clone was counted a single time. V and J are TRBV28 and TRBJ2-1; 7 bases match TRBD1. The germline V gene encodes CDR1 MDHEN and CDR2 SYDVKM. Trimming cost V 6 bases and J 4 bases; bases outside gene matches: 9. The CDR3 totals 15 residues. CDR3 loop: CASRLGQPPYNEQFF. The DNA for the CDR3 is TGTGCCAGCAGGCTGGGACAGCCTCCTTACAATGAGCAGTTCTTC.

This clone appeared a few times. The chain recombines TRBV19 with TRBJ2-7; 8 positions agree with TRBD2. The CDR3 is made up of 13 amino acids. The germline V gene encodes CDR1 LNHDA and CDR2 SQIVND (reference sequence). V shed 5 bases and J 6 bases; nucleotides not matched to a gene: 6. The CDR3, as DNA: TGTGCCAGTAGTCCCGGGACTAGTGCCGAGCAGTACGTC. Translating it yields CASSPGTSAEQYV.

In regard to this clone: This CDR3 is also generated by other DNA sequences in the sample. The chain joins TRBV27 to TRBJ2-3; D remains unclear. The CDR3 spans 13 residues. Trimming took off 2 bases at V and 2 bases at J, with 5 bases between the two ends. CDR1 and CDR2 (germline): MNHEY, SMNVEV (reference sequence). The DNA of the CDR3 is TGTGCCAGCAGTTTAAAATCCACAGATACGCAGTATTTT. Residues: CASSLKSTDTQYF.

The rearrangement links TRBV4-1 to TRBJ1-2; no clear D gene. The length of the CDR3 is 15 residues. The germline CDR1 and CDR2 sequences are MGHRA and YSYEKL. Trimming removed 0 bases from V and 2 bases from J, with 10 bases in between. The chain's CDR3 is CASSQEGRQNYGYTF. As DNA, the CDR3 is TGCGCCAGCAGCCAAGAAGGCCGCCAGAACTATGGCTACACCTTC.

The chain uses TRBV7-8 and TRBJ1-3, with D possibly TRBD1 on 5 matching bases. CDR1 and CDR2 from the germline V gene are SGHVS and FQNEAQ. CDR3 length: 15 residues. V was trimmed by 2 bases and J by 2 bases, leaving 10 bases between them. The DNA of the CDR3 is TGTGCCAGCAGCTTACGGGGCGAGACTGGAAACACCATATATTTT. Protein sequence: CASSLRGETGNTIYF.

This clone was picked up a small number of times. V and J are TRBV7-2 and TRBJ2-2; perhaps TRBD2 as D (6 bases). The CDR3 has 15 amino acids. CDR1 is SGHTA, CDR2 FQGNSA, per germline. The ends were cut back, 3 bases at V and 5 bases at J, with 13 bases in the middle. The CDR3: CASSLGLTGTGELFF. CDR3 bases: TGTGCCAGCAGCTTGGGACTTACGGGGACCGGGGAGCTGTTTTTT.

This chain links TRBV6-6 with TRBJ2-2; tentative D call: TRBD1 (5 bases). Germline V gene lookup returns CDR1 MNHNY and CDR2 SVGAGI (reference sequence). The CDR3 totals 13 residues. Trimming shortened V by 4 bases and J by 6 bases, and 9 bases separated the two germline ends. CDR3 amino acids: CASSSGAAGELFF. The CDR3 DNA is TGTGCCAGCAGTTCTGGGGCGGCCGGGGAGCTGTTTTTT.

The rearrangement links TRBV10-3 to TRBJ2-1; TRBD2 aligns across 9 bases. The V and J ends lost 10 bases and 5 bases, in that order; junction bases with no gene match: 9. CDR3 length: 14 amino acids. Per the germline V gene, CDR1 is ENHRY and CDR2 is SYGVKD. The CDR3 DNA reads as TGTGCCACCTCCGGCGGGAGGGCCGACAATGAGCAGTTCTTC. Translating gives CATSGGRADNEQFF.

The chain is built from TRBV7-8 and TRBJ2-7; D gene uncertain. Looked up from germline, CDR1 is SGHVS and CDR2 is FQNEAQ. The CDR3 runs 12 residues. V lost 5 bases and J 5 bases, leaving 10 bases between the germline ends. CDR3 bases: TGTGCCAGCAGCGACGACAACAACGAGCAGTACTTC. Its protein product is CASSDDNNEQYF.

This clone was seen more than once but under ten times. The chain couples TRBV14 to TRBJ2-7, with a weak D call TRBD1 (6 bases). The CDR3 has 13 amino acids. V was clipped by 0 bases and J by 6 bases, with 9 bases between them. The V gene's germline CDR1 is SGHDN and CDR2 FVKESK. The CDR3 reads CASSQDRGSEQYF. DNA for the CDR3: TGTGCCAGCAGCCAAGACAGGGGCTCCGAGCAGTACTTC.

The chain links TRBV9 to TRBJ2-1; 9 bases match TRBD2. This CDR3 spans 14 amino acids. Germline lookup yields CDR1 SGDLS and CDR2 YYNGEE. V shed 2 bases, J shed 8 bases, and the junction held 5 bases outside the gene matches. The DNA of the CDR3 is TGTGCCAGCAGCGTTGTTAGCGGGAGTGATGAGCAGTTCTTC. Its protein is CASSVVSGSDEQFF.

The chain has TRBV5-1 and TRBJ2-7; 9 positions match TRBD1. Germline V CDR1 and CDR2: SGHRS, YFSETQ. The CDR3 sequence is 16 residues long. V shed 0 bases, J shed 7 bases, and the junction held 11 bases outside the gene matches. This chain's CDR3 is CASSLESVTGGHEQYF. CDR3 coding DNA: TGCGCCAGCAGCTTGGAGTCTGTGACAGGGGGTCATGAGCAGTACTTC.

J is TRBJ2-7 and V is TRBV6-5; D perhaps matches TRBD2 (6 bases). The CDR3 is 15 residues long. The germline V and J ends were trimmed by 1 base and 6 bases, with 16 bases remaining between them. Germline V gene sequence: CDR1 MNHEY, CDR2 SVGAGI. The CDR3 bases are TGTGCCAGCAGTTACTGGGGACGTGGGGGGAGCGAGCAGTACTTC. It codes for CASSYWGRGGSEQYF.

The CDR3 nucleotides are TGCGCCAGCAGTCCCTCCTCCAGGGGGCGGGAGACCCAGTACTTC. It encodes CASSPSSRGRETQYF. The chain couples TRBV5-1 to TRBJ2-5; 8 bases fit TRBD1. V dropped 5 bases and J dropped 5; count of bases not matched to a gene: 11. The germline gives CDR1 SGHRS, CDR2 YFSETQ. The CDR3 contains 15 residues.

The chain uses TRBV7-8 and TRBJ1-5, with D perhaps TRBD1 (5 bases). Germline V gives CDR1 SGHVS, CDR2 FQNEAQ. CDR3 size: 16 residues. The V gene lost 4 bases and the J gene lost 0 bases, with 13 bases spanning the gap. The CDR3: CASSSPRGLSNQPQHF. In DNA, the CDR3 is TGTGCCAGCAGCTCTCCCCGGGGCCTTAGCAATCAGCCCCAGCATTTT.

The V and J genes are TRBV2 and TRBJ2-5; D call uncertain. V lost 5 bases and J lost 2, with 9 bases in between. The CDR3 is 13 amino acids. Germline CDR1 and CDR2: SNHLY and FYNNEI. For the CDR3, the DNA is TGTGCCAGCAGTTATACCTTTCAAGAGACCCAGTACTTC. This translates into CASSYTFQETQYF. Complete variable domain (other parts from reference TRBV2 and TRBJ2-5): EPEVTQTPSHQVTQMGQEVILRCVPISNHLYFYWYRQILGQKVEFLVSFYNNEISEKSEIFDDQFSVERPDGSNFTLKIRSTKLEDSAMYFCASSYTFQETQYFGPGTRLLVL.

The chain recombines TRBV5-4 with TRBJ2-3, with 9 bases fitting TRBD2. Germline CDR1 and CDR2: SGHNT and YYREEE (reference sequence). V gave up 0 bases and J gave up 3 bases; unmatched junction bases: 5. The length of the CDR3 is 16 residues. CDR3 sequence: CASSLVVSGRTDTQYF. CDR3 in DNA: TGTGCCAGCAGCTTGGTTGTTAGCGGGAGAACAGATACGCAGTATTTT.

The V gene is TRBV2, the J gene TRBJ2-7; D assignment may be TRBD1 or TRBD2 (5 bases each). The CDR3 runs 14 residues. V was pared by 6 bases and J by 3 bases, with 15 bases between. Per the germline V gene, CDR1 is SNHLY and CDR2 is FYNNEI. CDR3 bases: TGTGCCAGCAGCCTAGGGGCAGGAGGCTACGAGCAGTACGTC. Its translation is CASSLGAGGYEQYV.

The J gene is TRBJ1-4, the V gene TRBV6-5; D call uncertain. Germline CDR1 reads MNHEY; CDR2 reads SVGAGI. The germline V and J ends were trimmed by 4 bases and 4 bases, with 1 base remaining between them. The CDR3 sequence is 11 residues long. CDR3 sequence: CASSFNEKLFF. The CDR3 DNA reads TGTGCCAGCAGTTTTAATGAAAAACTGTTTTTT.

The CDR3 here is CASSPRAGGEEKLFF. The CDR3, as DNA: TGTGCCAGCTCACCTAGGGCAGGGGGCGAAGAAAAACTGTTTTTT. The chain carries TRBV18 and TRBJ1-4; TRBD1 matches at 8 bases. This CDR3 region has 15 residues. With V trimmed by 3 bases and J by 8 bases, 8 bases remained unmatched. The germline gives CDR1 KGHSH, CDR2 LQKENI.

This chain uses TRBV18 with TRBJ1-1; TRBD1 agrees at 7 bases. The trim removed 4 bases at V and 4 bases at J, leaving 15 bases unmatched. The CDR3 spans 17 residues. Per the germline V gene, CDR1 is KGHSH and CDR2 is LQKENI. The CDR3 bases are TGTGCCAGCTCACGTCTCGATCAGGGACAGTCTGGCACTGAAGCTTTCTTT. It yields the protein CASSRLDQGQSGTEAFF. The variable domain in full, completed from reference TRBV18 and TRBJ1-1, reads NAGVMQNPRHLVRRRGQEARLRCSPMKGHSHVYWYRQLPEEGLKFMVYLQKENIIDESGMPKERFSAEFPKEGPSILRIQQVVRGDSAAYFCASSRLDQGQSGTEAFFGQGTRLTVV.

The chain uses TRBV5-5 and TRBJ2-3; no firm D call. V was cut by 1 base and J by 6 bases, with 6 bases left in between. The germline CDR1 and CDR2 sequences are SGHKS and YYEKEE (reference sequence). There are 12 residues in the CDR3. The CDR3 is CASSLIPDTQYF. CDR3 DNA sequence: TGTGCCAGCAGCTTGATCCCCGATACGCAGTATTTT.

This rearrangement joins TRBV4-1 to TRBJ2-2; TRBD1 aligns across 8 bases. The CDR3 contains 15 residues. J gave up 6 bases and V 3 bases, and 6 bases lay outside the gene matches. Germline V gene lookup returns CDR1 MGHRA and CDR2 YSYEKL. Here the CDR3 reads CASSQIGQGPGELFF. As DNA, the CDR3 is TGCGCCAGCAGCCAGATAGGACAGGGCCCCGGGGAGCTGTTTTTT.

The chain combines TRBV29-1 with TRBJ1-1; a weak D match, TRBD1 (5 bases). Germline CDR1 and CDR2: SQVTM and ANQGSEA. The ends were cut back, 5 bases at V and 0 bases at J, with 10 bases in the middle. There are 13 residues in the CDR3. CDR3 sequence reads: CSVSSGMNTEAFF. The DNA for the CDR3 is TGCAGCGTTTCTTCAGGGATGAACACTGAAGCTTTCTTT.

The chain uses TRBV7-2 and TRBJ2-7; 11 positions agree with TRBD2. V dropped 6 bases and J dropped 1; count of bases not matched to a gene: 5. This CDR3 contains 15 residues. Looked up from germline, CDR1 is SGHTA and CDR2 is FQGNSA. The CDR3 DNA follows: TGTGCCAGCAGGGACTGGACTAGCGGGTCCTACGAGCAGTACTTC. It specifies CASRDWTSGSYEQYF.

The gene calls are TRBV18 and TRBJ2-2; D uncertain. The length of the CDR3 is 14 residues. Germline V gene sequence: CDR1 KGHSH, CDR2 LQKENI. V was shortened by 2 bases and J by 1 base, with 5 bases between the two germline ends. CDR3 DNA: TGTGCCAGCTCACCAGGGCAGAACACCGGGGAGCTGTTTTTT. Translating gives CASSPGQNTGELFF.